The rows below give T cell receptor beta chains drawn from one sample of a study of cytomegalovirus exposure and HLA in healthy donors. Repertoires were generated with immunoSEQ multiplex PCR, while TCRdb's copy carries only in-frame clones and drops some. The listing records under 70,000 clones. Sequenced input: PBMCs. The receptors were sampled from a middle-aged man in good health and CMV-seropositive. Both conserved end residues are part of each CDR3. The D gene is left open where the match is weak.

j_call | v_call | d_call | cdr3_nt | cdr3_aa
TRBJ2-7 | TRBV29-1 | TRBD2 | TGCAGCGTGCGACTAGCGGGGGCCTACGAGCAGTACTTC | CSVRLAGAYEQYF
TRBJ1-5 | TRBV7-2 | . | TGTGCCAGCAGCTTAGCGGGCAGGGAGGTCAAGTATCAGCCCCAGCATTTT | CASSLAGREVKYQPQHF
TRBJ2-7 | TRBV6-1 | TRBD2 | TGTGCCAGCAGTGAAATTGGCCTAGCGGGAGGGCCCTCGACCACCGAGCAGTACTTC | CASSEIGLAGGPSTTEQYF
TRBJ2-1 | TRBV29-1 | TRBD2 | TGCAGTGATGCCCTAGCGGACTCCTACAATGAGCAGTTCTTC | CSDALADSYNEQFF
TRBJ1-5 | TRBV28 | TRBD1 | TGTGCCAGCAGCAACAGGGGTGCCCAGCATTTT | CASSNRGAQHF
TRBJ2-2 | TRBV25-1 | TRBD1 | TGTGCCAGCAGTGCGGGTCCGGGACAGGGGAATACCGGGGAGCTGTTTTTT | CASSAGPGQGNTGELFF
TRBJ1-5 | TRBV5-1 | TRBD1 | TGCGCCAGCAGGAGGACAGGGGAGGCAGGACAGCCCCAGCATTTT | CASRRTGEAGQPQHF
TRBJ2-5 | TRBV29-1 | TRBD1 | TGCAGCGTTGCCCGGGACAGGGGCCAAGAGACCCAGTACTTC | CSVARDRGQETQYF
TRBJ2-1 | TRBV11-3 | TRBD1 | TGTGCCAGCAGCTTCTCACAGGGGGCAGGCAATGAGCAGTTCTTC | CASSFSQGAGNEQFF
TRBJ1-1 | TRBV5-6 | . | TGTGCCAGCAGCTTGTCAGTGAACACTGAAGCTTTCTTT | CASSLSVNTEAFF
TRBJ2-7 | TRBV28 | TRBD1 | TGTGCCAGCAGCCGGACAGGGGGCAATGCCGAGCAGTACTTC | CASSRTGGNAEQYF
TRBJ2-1 | TRBV25-1 | . | TGTGCCAGCAGTGCCTCCAGGATTGAGCAGTTCTTC | CASSASRIEQFF
TRBJ2-1 | TRBV19 | TRBD2 | TGTGCCAGTAGTATCTTAACTAGCGGTTTACACAATGAGCAGTTCTTC | CASSILTSGLHNEQFF
TRBJ2-3 | TRBV7-9 | . | TGTGCCAGCAGCTTAGAGGACCGCGGGGCGGGGCAGTATTTT | CASSLEDRGAGQYF
TRBJ2-6 | TRBV15 | TRBD1 | TGTGCCACCTCTTATCGGGGACAGGGGACTGGGGCCAACGTCCTGACTTTC | CATSYRGQGTGANVLTF
TRBJ2-3 | TRBV6-5 | . | TGTGCCAGCAGTTACCTGCGGCCGAGCACAGATACGCAGTATTTT | CASSYLRPSTDTQYF
TRBJ2-2 | TRBV7-9 | TRBD2 | TGTGCCAGCAGCCGAGCGGGACGGGGCACCGGGGAGCTGTTTTTT | CASSRAGRGTGELFF
TRBJ1-2 | TRBV15 | TRBD1 | TGTGCCACCAGCAAAGCTCAGGGACAGGGGAACTATGGCTACACCTTC | CATSKAQGQGNYGYTF
TRBJ1-6 | TRBV10-2 | . | TGCGCCAGCAGTGAGGGCGGGCTTAATTCACCCCTCCACTTT | CASSEGGLNSPLHF
TRBJ2-7 | TRBV5-4 | . | TGTGCCAGCAGCCTCAAGGGGCTAAGCGCCTACGAGCAGTACTTC | CASSLKGLSAYEQYF
TRBJ2-7 | TRBV5-4 | TRBD2 | TGTGCCAGCAGCTCCGGGACTAGCGGCACCTACGAGCAGTACTTC | CASSSGTSGTYEQYF
TRBJ2-1 | TRBV30 | TRBD2 | TGTGCCTGGAGTGTACGCCACGGGCGGGGGGGCTACAATGAGCAGTTCTTC | CAWSVRHGRGGYNEQFF
TRBJ2-7 | TRBV5-4 | . | TGTGCCAGCAGCTTTGAAGGGGCCGAGCAGTACTTC | CASSFEGAEQYF
TRBJ2-7 | TRBV29-1 | TRBD1 | TGCAGCGTTGTCGAACAGGGGCGGTACGAGCAGTACTTC | CSVVEQGRYEQYF
TRBJ2-3 | TRBV30 | TRBD2 | TGTGCCTGGAGTCAAGGACTAGCGGGGGGCACAGATACGCAGTATTTT | CAWSQGLAGGTDTQYF
TRBJ2-5 | TRBV6-5 | TRBD1 | TGTGCCAGCAGTTTGGACAGGGGACAAGAGACCCAGTACTTC | CASSLDRGQETQYF
TRBJ1-5 | TRBV28 | . | TGTGCCAGCAGTTTAGGGCAGGTCGGCAATCAGCCCCAGCATTTT | CASSLGQVGNQPQHF
TRBJ2-7 | TRBV27 | . | TGTGCCAGCAGTCTCTCAGGGGCCCCGCCCTACGAGCAGTACTTC | CASSLSGAPPYEQYF
TRBJ1-5 | TRBV6-5 | TRBD1 | TGTGCCAGCGGCTTGACAGGGGGAGGCAATCAGCCCCAGCATTTT | CASGLTGGGNQPQHF
TRBJ1-2 | TRBV9 | TRBD1 | TGTGCCAGCAGCGTAGGGGGACAGGGGACTCATTATGGCTACACCTTC | CASSVGGQGTHYGYTF
TRBJ1-6 | TRBV18 | TRBD1 | TGTGCCAGCTCGTACGGACAGGGTAGTTCACCCCTCCACTTT | CASSYGQGSSPLHF
TRBJ2-3 | TRBV19 | TRBD2 | TGTGCCAGTAGTATTCGGACTAGGGGCACAGATACGCAGTATTTT | CASSIRTRGTDTQYF
TRBJ1-5 | TRBV30 | . | TGTGCCTGGACCCAAGGGGGGGGAGGGAGCAATCAGCCCCAGCATTTT | CAWTQGGGGSNQPQHF
TRBJ2-3 | TRBV5-1 | TRBD2 | TGCGCCAGCAGCTTGGGTTCTAGCGGGAGTGTAGATACGCAGTATTTT | CASSLGSSGSVDTQYF
TRBJ2-7 | TRBV7-9 | TRBD1 | TGTGCCAGCAGCCCGACAGGGTTTGTAGCCTACGAGCAGTACTTC | CASSPTGFVAYEQYF
TRBJ1-5 | TRBV28 | TRBD1 | TGTGCCAGCAGGGTTACAGGGGTAAGTCAGCCCCAGCATTTT | CASRVTGVSQPQHF
TRBJ2-3 | TRBV6-6 | . | TGTGCCAGCAATCTGGGCGAGCCCACAGATACGCAGTATTTT | CASNLGEPTDTQYF
TRBJ1-4 | TRBV6-5 | . | TGTGCCAGCAGCTCTGGTTGGGGAGCGGGGGAAAAACTGTTTTTT | CASSSGWGAGEKLFF
TRBJ2-7 | TRBV10-1 | . | TGCGCCAACCTCGCTGGGGGACTTGCCTACGAGCAGTACTTC | CANLAGGLAYEQYF
TRBJ2-3 | TRBV28 | TRBD1 | TGTGCCAGCAGTACGGGACAGTATTGGAATACGCAGTATTTT | CASSTGQYWNTQYF
TRBJ2-5 | TRBV11-1 | . | TGTGCCAGCAGCCTTGAGGGCCGGGAGACCCAGTACTTC | CASSLEGRETQYF
TRBJ2-7 | TRBV29-1 | TRBD1 | TGCAGCGTTGAATCTAGGGACAGGGAATACGAGCAGTACTTC | CSVESRDREYEQYF
TRBJ2-5 | TRBV7-9 | TRBD2 | TGTGCCAGCAGCTTAGCTCTAGCGGGGGGTAAAGAGACCCAGTACTTC | CASSLALAGGKETQYF
TRBJ1-5 | TRBV9 | TRBD1 | TGTGCCAGCAGCTTATACAGGGGGGACAATCAGCCCCAGCATTTT | CASSLYRGDNQPQHF
TRBJ2-7 | TRBV7-9 | TRBD2 | TGTGCCAGCAGCTTACCTCGCAGCGGGAGTGGATACGAGCAGTACTTC | CASSLPRSGSGYEQYF
TRBJ2-1 | TRBV7-2 | . | TGTGCCAGCAGCTTAGGACAGGATCCCGACAATGAGCAGTTCTTC | CASSLGQDPDNEQFF
TRBJ2-7 | TRBV25-1 | . | TGTGCCAGCAGCGATCACACCCACCTAGCCGAGCAGTACTTC | CASSDHTHLAEQYF
TRBJ1-1 | TRBV19 | . | TGTGCCACCGCAGTTCGGGTGAACACTGAAGCTTTCTTT | CATAVRVNTEAFF
TRBJ1-1 | TRBV6-5 | . | TGTGCCAGCAGGCGCCACAGGGACACTGAAGCTTTCTTT | CASRRHRDTEAFF
TRBJ1-1 | TRBV21-1 | . | TGTGCCAGCAGCCACATGAACACTGAAGCTTTCTTT | CASSHMNTEAFF
TRBJ2-7 | TRBV19 | . | TGTGCCAGTAGTATAGCTGGCCGGGGGAGGCCCTACGAGCAGTACTTC | CASSIAGRGRPYEQYF
TRBJ1-2 | TRBV29-1 | . | TGCAGCGTTGAAGAACAAGGGGCCTGGGGCTACACCTTC | CSVEEQGAWGYTF